Listed below are T cell receptor beta chains from one sample, sequenced in a study of T cells in Graves' hyperthyroidism and ophthalmopathy. A single record per CDR3 protein comes from TCRdb applying MiXCR to the multiplex PCR reads. The sample consists of 550,000 to 700,000 distinct CDR3 sequences, about 45% of them appearing once. Sequencing used peripheral blood or thyroid tissue (not recorded which). The receptors shown here come from an adult woman with Graves' disease, either hyperthyroidism or ophthalmopathy (not recorded which). Each CDR3 is given with its conserved first and last residue. A D gene is named only where the DNA matches it firmly. Rows may omit the clone size; those that give it use once, few, many or a size class.

d_call: TRBD1
v_call: TRBV7-3
cdr3_length: 15
clone_size: many
j_call: TRBJ1-1
cdr3_nt: TGTGCCAGCAGCCCCCATTCAAGAGGGACAGGTGAAGCTTTCTTT
cdr3_aa: CASSPHSRGTGEAFF

d_call: TRBD1
v_call: TRBV20-1
cdr3_length: 13
clone_size: many
j_call: TRBJ1-2
cdr3_nt: TGCAGTGCTAGACTAGACAGGGGACGTGGCTACACCTTC
cdr3_aa: CSARLDRGRGYTF

d_call: NA
v_call: TRBV7-2
cdr3_length: 11
clone_size: few
j_call: TRBJ1-2
cdr3_nt: TGTGCCAGCAGCCCCCGTCAGGGCTACACCTTC
cdr3_aa: CASSPRQGYTF

d_call: TRBD2
v_call: TRBV5-1
cdr3_length: 16
clone_size: many
j_call: TRBJ2-7
cdr3_nt: TGCGCCAGCAGCTTGGGGGCACTAGCGGGGTCCTACGAGCAGTACTTC
cdr3_aa: CASSLGALAGSYEQYF

d_call: NA
v_call: TRBV7-9
cdr3_length: 14
clone_size: once
j_call: TRBJ2-7
cdr3_nt: TGTGCCAGCAGCCTCGTCGCCAGAGATTACGAGCAGTACTTC
cdr3_aa: CASSLVARDYEQYF

d_call: NA
v_call: TRBV12-3/TRBV12-4
cdr3_length: 13
clone_size: many
j_call: TRBJ2-5
cdr3_nt: TGTGCCAGCAGTCGGGGGCCCGGGGAGACCCAGTACTTC
cdr3_aa: CASSRGPGETQYF

d_call: NA
v_call: TRBV7-9
cdr3_length: 13
clone_size: NA
j_call: TRBJ2-7
cdr3_nt: TGTGCCAGCAGCTTCAGGGGGGTCGACGAGCAGTACTTC
cdr3_aa: CASSFRGVDEQYF

d_call: TRBD2
v_call: TRBV9
cdr3_length: 14
clone_size: NA
j_call: TRBJ2-7
cdr3_nt: TGTGCCAGCAGCGTAGGGGGGGGTCCCTACGAGCAGCACTTC
cdr3_aa: CASSVGGGPYEQHF

d_call: TRBD2
v_call: TRBV20-1
cdr3_length: 15
clone_size: few
j_call: TRBJ2-5
cdr3_nt: TGCAGTGCTAGAGATCTAGCGGGAGGCCAAGAGACCCAGTACTTC
cdr3_aa: CSARDLAGGQETQYF

d_call: TRBD1
v_call: TRBV10-3
cdr3_length: 13
clone_size: once
j_call: TRBJ1-2
cdr3_nt: TGTGCCATCAGTGAGTCTGACAGGGGAGGCTACACCTTC
cdr3_aa: CAISESDRGGYTF

d_call: TRBD1
v_call: TRBV7-9
cdr3_length: 14
clone_size: many
j_call: TRBJ1-4
cdr3_nt: TGTGCCAGCAGCCGGGGACAGCTCAATGAAAAACTGTTTTTT
cdr3_aa: CASSRGQLNEKLFF

d_call: TRBD1
v_call: TRBV5-1
cdr3_length: 14
clone_size: many
j_call: TRBJ2-2
cdr3_nt: TGCGCCAGCCGAGACAGGGATCGAACCGGGGAGCTGTTTTTT
cdr3_aa: CASRDRDRTGELFF

d_call: TRBD1
v_call: TRBV2
cdr3_length: 15
clone_size: once
j_call: TRBJ1-5
cdr3_nt: TGTGCCAGCAGGACCGGGACAGGGTTACGTCAGCCCCAGCATTTT
cdr3_aa: CASRTGTGLRQPQHF

d_call: NA
v_call: TRBV4-1
cdr3_length: 14
clone_size: NA
j_call: TRBJ1-2
cdr3_nt: TGCGCCAGCAGCCAAGATGGGGGGGGGTATGGCTACACCTTC
cdr3_aa: CASSQDGGGYGYTF

d_call: NA
v_call: TRBV7-8
cdr3_length: 15
clone_size: NA
j_call: TRBJ2-7
cdr3_nt: TGTGCCAGCAGCCAAGGAATGGCGGCCCGCTACGAGCAGTACTTC
cdr3_aa: CASSQGMAARYEQYF

d_call: NA
v_call: TRBV9
cdr3_length: 16
clone_size: many
j_call: TRBJ1-3
cdr3_nt: TGTGCCAGCAGCGTAGCGGGGGTTCCCTCTGGAAACACCATATATTTT
cdr3_aa: CASSVAGVPSGNTIYF

d_call: TRBD2
v_call: TRBV24-1
cdr3_length: 17
clone_size: NA
j_call: TRBJ2-7
cdr3_nt: TGTGCCACCAGTGATTTGCAATTTCTAGCGGGAGAGGACGAGCAGTACTTC
cdr3_aa: CATSDLQFLAGEDEQYF

d_call: NA
v_call: TRBV19
cdr3_length: 15
clone_size: many
j_call: TRBJ2-7
cdr3_nt: TGTGCCAGTAGTATGGCCAGACCCACATCTGACGAGCAGTACTTC
cdr3_aa: CASSMARPTSDEQYF

d_call: TRBD1
v_call: TRBV20-1
cdr3_length: 15
clone_size: many
j_call: TRBJ2-2
cdr3_nt: TGCAGTGCTCCTGCCTTTCAGGGGGTGAACGGGGAGCTGTTTTTT
cdr3_aa: CSAPAFQGVNGELFF

d_call: TRBD2
v_call: TRBV7-2
cdr3_length: 18
clone_size: once
j_call: TRBJ2-3
cdr3_nt: TGTGCCAGCAGCTTAACTGGACTAGCGGGAGTGAGAGCAGATACGCAGTATTTT
cdr3_aa: CASSLTGLAGVRADTQYF

d_call: NA
v_call: TRBV24-1
cdr3_length: 13
clone_size: few
j_call: TRBJ1-1
cdr3_nt: TGTGCCACCAGTGCCCGACAGAACACTGAAGCTTTCTTT
cdr3_aa: CATSARQNTEAFF

d_call: TRBD1
v_call: TRBV25-1
cdr3_length: 14
clone_size: NA
j_call: TRBJ1-1
cdr3_nt: TGTGCCAGCAGTGCCCGGGACAGGGGCACTGAAGCTTTCTTT
cdr3_aa: CASSARDRGTEAFF

d_call: NA
v_call: TRBV9
cdr3_length: 15
clone_size: NA
j_call: TRBJ1-4
cdr3_nt: TGTGCCAGCAGCGGATCCCGGGGCGGCAGAGAAAAACTGTTTTTT
cdr3_aa: CASSGSRGGREKLFF

d_call: TRBD2
v_call: TRBV7-2
cdr3_length: 15
clone_size: NA
j_call: TRBJ2-7
cdr3_nt: TGTGCCAGCAGACCACCGGGGGGTTATGGTTACGAGCAGTACTTC
cdr3_aa: CASRPPGGYGYEQYF

d_call: TRBD1
v_call: TRBV5-1
cdr3_length: 18
clone_size: many
j_call: TRBJ2-6
cdr3_nt: TGCGCCAGCAGCTTGTCCGGGACAGGGATCTCTGGGGCCAACGTCCTGACTTTC
cdr3_aa: CASSLSGTGISGANVLTF

d_call: NA
v_call: TRBV12-3/TRBV12-4
cdr3_length: 16
clone_size: NA
j_call: TRBJ2-7
cdr3_nt: TGTGCCAGCGGCCCGGGTGCGGGACCCAGTCCTTACGAGCAGTACTTC
cdr3_aa: CASGPGAGPSPYEQYF

d_call: NA
v_call: TRBV20-1
cdr3_length: 16
clone_size: many
j_call: TRBJ1-5
cdr3_nt: TGCAGTGCTAGCGTGTTGGAGAGGGTAAGCAATCAGCCCCAGCATTTT
cdr3_aa: CSASVLERVSNQPQHF

d_call: TRBD1
v_call: TRBV29-1
cdr3_length: 13
clone_size: NA
j_call: TRBJ1-5
cdr3_nt: TGCAGCGTTCGAGAGGGGGCTAATCAGCCCCAGCATTTT
cdr3_aa: CSVREGANQPQHF

d_call: NA
v_call: TRBV10-3
cdr3_length: 12
clone_size: NA
j_call: TRBJ2-5
cdr3_nt: TGTGCCGCCCGAGGCGTCCAAGAGACCCAGTACTTC
cdr3_aa: CAARGVQETQYF

d_call: NA
v_call: TRBV7-9
cdr3_length: 13
clone_size: many
j_call: TRBJ2-7
cdr3_nt: TGTGCCAGCAGCTTACAGAGTCTCTACGAGCAGTACTTC
cdr3_aa: CASSLQSLYEQYF

d_call: NA
v_call: TRBV10-3
cdr3_length: 12
clone_size: NA
j_call: TRBJ2-7
cdr3_nt: TGTGCCATCAGTTTTGGATCCTACGAGCAGTACTTC
cdr3_aa: CAISFGSYEQYF

d_call: NA
v_call: TRBV29-1
cdr3_length: 16
clone_size: NA
j_call: TRBJ1-4
cdr3_nt: TGCAGCGTAGGTCGGAGGGGCCAACAGAGTAATGAAAAACTGTTTTTT
cdr3_aa: CSVGRRGQQSNEKLFF

d_call: TRBD1
v_call: TRBV5-1
cdr3_length: 17
clone_size: many
j_call: TRBJ1-5
cdr3_nt: TGCGCCAGCAGCTTGGTGGCCACTGGGACAGAAGATCAGCCCCAGCATTTT
cdr3_aa: CASSLVATGTEDQPQHF

d_call: NA
v_call: TRBV10-3
cdr3_length: 13
clone_size: NA
j_call: TRBJ1-1
cdr3_nt: TGTGCCATCGGAGGGGAGGGTGACACTGAAGCTTTCTTT
cdr3_aa: CAIGGEGDTEAFF

d_call: NA
v_call: TRBV9
cdr3_length: 13
clone_size: once
j_call: TRBJ2-2
cdr3_nt: TGTGCCAGCAGGGCCGGTAACACCGGGGAGCTGTTTTTT
cdr3_aa: CASRAGNTGELFF

d_call: NA
v_call: TRBV7-8
cdr3_length: 14
clone_size: NA
j_call: TRBJ2-1
cdr3_nt: TGTGCCAGCAGCGCCCGACTAGTCCCTAATGAGCAGTTCTTC
cdr3_aa: CASSARLVPNEQFF

d_call: NA
v_call: TRBV7-9
cdr3_length: 16
clone_size: many
j_call: TRBJ1-1
cdr3_nt: TGTGCCAGCAGCTTCTCGCGATTGGATCAGAACACTGAAGCTTTCTTT
cdr3_aa: CASSFSRLDQNTEAFF

d_call: NA
v_call: TRBV2
cdr3_length: 14
clone_size: NA
j_call: TRBJ2-2
cdr3_nt: TGTGCCAGCAGTGATGCCGCGGCGGTCGGGGAGCTGTTTTTT
cdr3_aa: CASSDAAAVGELFF

d_call: TRBD1
v_call: TRBV27
cdr3_length: 12
clone_size: many
j_call: TRBJ1-1
cdr3_nt: TGTGCCAGCACTCCCGGACAGGGAGGAGCTTTCTTT
cdr3_aa: CASTPGQGGAFF

d_call: NA
v_call: TRBV29-1
cdr3_length: 13
clone_size: many
j_call: TRBJ2-7
cdr3_nt: TGCAGCGTTCGGGGGAGGCTGAAGTACGAGCAGTACTTC
cdr3_aa: CSVRGRLKYEQYF

d_call: TRBD1
v_call: TRBV29-1
cdr3_length: 14
clone_size: NA
j_call: TRBJ2-5
cdr3_nt: TGCAGCGTTGCACAGGACAGGGCTAAAGAGACCCAGTACTTC
cdr3_aa: CSVAQDRAKETQYF

d_call: NA
v_call: TRBV29-1
cdr3_length: 13
clone_size: many
j_call: TRBJ1-1
cdr3_nt: TGCAGCGTTGTTCAGCGATTGAACACTGAAGCTTTCTTT
cdr3_aa: CSVVQRLNTEAFF

d_call: NA
v_call: TRBV12-3/TRBV12-4
cdr3_length: 12
clone_size: many
j_call: TRBJ2-5
cdr3_nt: TGTTCCCAGGGACAAAAACAAGAGACCCAGTACTTC
cdr3_aa: CSQGQKQETQYF

d_call: NA
v_call: TRBV7-3
cdr3_length: 15
clone_size: once
j_call: TRBJ2-3
cdr3_nt: TGTGCCAGCAGCTTAACCGGGATAGACACAGATACGCAGTATTTT
cdr3_aa: CASSLTGIDTDTQYF

d_call: NA
v_call: TRBV3-1
cdr3_length: 15
clone_size: few
j_call: TRBJ2-7
cdr3_nt: TGTGCCAGCAGCCGGACCTCTTCCTACTCCTACGAGCAGTACTTC
cdr3_aa: CASSRTSSYSYEQYF

d_call: NA
v_call: TRBV6-6
cdr3_length: 11
clone_size: many
j_call: TRBJ2-5
cdr3_nt: TGTGCCAGCGGGTCGGGAGAGACCCAGTACTTC
cdr3_aa: CASGSGETQYF

d_call: NA
v_call: TRBV10-3
cdr3_length: 13
clone_size: many
j_call: TRBJ2-7
cdr3_nt: TGTGCCATCAGGGCGGAAACCAGCTACGAGCAGTACTTC
cdr3_aa: CAIRAETSYEQYF

d_call: TRBD1
v_call: TRBV20-1
cdr3_length: 14
clone_size: NA
j_call: TRBJ2-7
cdr3_nt: TGCAGTGCTAGAGTACAGGGGGCGTTTTACGAGCAGTACTTC
cdr3_aa: CSARVQGAFYEQYF

d_call: NA
v_call: TRBV5-1
cdr3_length: 13
clone_size: many
j_call: TRBJ2-2
cdr3_nt: TGCGCCAGCAGAGTACAAAACACCGGGGAGCTGTTTTTT
cdr3_aa: CASRVQNTGELFF

d_call: NA
v_call: TRBV4-1
cdr3_length: 14
clone_size: NA
j_call: TRBJ1-1
cdr3_nt: TGCGCCAGCAGCCGGGGGTCGCAAGCAGCTGAAGCTTTCTTT
cdr3_aa: CASSRGSQAAEAFF

d_call: NA
v_call: TRBV5-1
cdr3_length: 17
clone_size: many
j_call: TRBJ2-7
cdr3_nt: TGCGCCAGCAGCTTGCTGCCAGGTGACAGCTCAACCTACGAGCAGTACTTC
cdr3_aa: CASSLLPGDSSTYEQYF

d_call: NA
v_call: TRBV7-9
cdr3_length: 14
clone_size: many
j_call: TRBJ1-1
cdr3_nt: TGTGCCAGCAGCTCGCAGGGGCTAAACACTGAAGCTTTCTTT
cdr3_aa: CASSSQGLNTEAFF

d_call: NA
v_call: TRBV4-2
cdr3_length: 15
clone_size: many
j_call: TRBJ1-6
cdr3_nt: TGTGCCAGCAGCCAAGCTGCTTTTAGTAATTCACCCCTCCACTTT
cdr3_aa: CASSQAAFSNSPLHF

d_call: NA
v_call: TRBV11-2
cdr3_length: 13
clone_size: NA
j_call: TRBJ2-1
cdr3_nt: TGTGCCAGCAGCTCCGCGGGGAACAATGAGCAGTTCTTC
cdr3_aa: CASSSAGNNEQFF

d_call: TRBD1
v_call: TRBV10-3
cdr3_length: 13
clone_size: NA
j_call: TRBJ1-2
cdr3_nt: TGTGCCATGGAACTTGGACAGGTTAGCGGCTACACCTTC
cdr3_aa: CAMELGQVSGYTF

d_call: TRBD1
v_call: TRBV20-1
cdr3_length: 14
clone_size: few
j_call: TRBJ1-2
cdr3_nt: TGCAGTGCTATTTCGGGGACAGATAACTATGGCTACACCTTC
cdr3_aa: CSAISGTDNYGYTF

d_call: NA
v_call: TRBV15
cdr3_length: 10
clone_size: NA
j_call: TRBJ1-1
cdr3_nt: TGTGCCCTCAGGGTTGCTGAAGCTTTCTTT
cdr3_aa: CALRVAEAFF

d_call: TRBD1
v_call: TRBV5-6
cdr3_length: 15
clone_size: NA
j_call: TRBJ1-5
cdr3_nt: TGTGCCAGCAGCTTCTACAGGGGGGAGTGGCAGCCCCAGCATTTT
cdr3_aa: CASSFYRGEWQPQHF

d_call: NA
v_call: TRBV20-1
cdr3_length: 15
clone_size: many
j_call: TRBJ2-5
cdr3_nt: TGCAGTGCTGAAAGGTCCGAGACGGAGAGCCGGACCCAGTACTTC
cdr3_aa: CSAERSETESRTQYF